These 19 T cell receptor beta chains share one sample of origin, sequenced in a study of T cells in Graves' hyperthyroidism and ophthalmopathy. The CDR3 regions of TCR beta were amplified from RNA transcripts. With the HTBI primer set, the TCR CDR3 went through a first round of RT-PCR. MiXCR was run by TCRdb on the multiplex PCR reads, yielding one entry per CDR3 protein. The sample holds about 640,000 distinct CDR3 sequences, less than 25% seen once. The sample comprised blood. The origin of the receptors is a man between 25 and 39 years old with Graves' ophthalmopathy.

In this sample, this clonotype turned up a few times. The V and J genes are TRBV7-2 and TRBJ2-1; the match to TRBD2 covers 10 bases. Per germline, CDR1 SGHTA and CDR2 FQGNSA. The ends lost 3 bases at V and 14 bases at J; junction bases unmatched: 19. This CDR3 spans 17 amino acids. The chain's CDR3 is CASSFEPGLAKAGSEFF. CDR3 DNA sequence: TGTGCCAGCAGCTTCGAACCGGGACTAGCGAAGGCGGGGTCGGAGTTCTTC.

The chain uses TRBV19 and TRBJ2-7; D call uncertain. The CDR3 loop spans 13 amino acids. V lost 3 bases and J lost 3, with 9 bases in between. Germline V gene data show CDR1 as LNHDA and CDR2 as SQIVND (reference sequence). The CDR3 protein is CASSMGAYYEQYF. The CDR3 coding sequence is TGTGCCAGTAGTATGGGTGCGTACTACGAGCAGTACTTC.

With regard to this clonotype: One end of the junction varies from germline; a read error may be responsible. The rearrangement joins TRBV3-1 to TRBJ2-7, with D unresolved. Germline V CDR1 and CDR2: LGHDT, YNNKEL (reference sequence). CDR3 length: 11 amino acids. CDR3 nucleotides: TGTGCCAGCAGCCTTACTCACGAGCGGTACTTC. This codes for CASSLTHERYF.

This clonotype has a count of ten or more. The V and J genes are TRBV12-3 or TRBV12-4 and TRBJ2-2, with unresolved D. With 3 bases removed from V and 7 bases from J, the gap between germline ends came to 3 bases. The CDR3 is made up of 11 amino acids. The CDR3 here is CASSFNGELFF. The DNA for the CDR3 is TGTGCCAGCAGTTTTAACGGGGAGCTGTTTTTT.

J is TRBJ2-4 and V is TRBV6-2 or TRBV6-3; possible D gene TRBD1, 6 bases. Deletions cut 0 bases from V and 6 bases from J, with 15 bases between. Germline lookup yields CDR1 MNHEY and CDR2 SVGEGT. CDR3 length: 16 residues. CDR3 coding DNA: TGTGCCAGCAGTTACTCATTGACGGGGACAAGAAACATTCAGTACTTC. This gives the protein CASSYSLTGTRNIQYF.

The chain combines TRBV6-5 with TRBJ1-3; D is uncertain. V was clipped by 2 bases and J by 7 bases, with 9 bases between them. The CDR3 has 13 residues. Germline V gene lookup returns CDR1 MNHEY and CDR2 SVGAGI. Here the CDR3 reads CASSYAGSNTIYF. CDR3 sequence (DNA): TGTGCCAGCAGTTACGCCGGGTCGAACACCATATATTTT.

The CDR3 DNA is TGCGCCAGCAGCTCGGACAGGGAGTGGGTGAACACTGAAGCTTTCTTT. Translation: CASSSDREWVNTEAFF. The chain carries TRBV5-1 and TRBJ1-1, with 8 bases aligning to TRBD1. This CDR3 is built from 16 residues. With V trimmed by 3 bases and J by 0 bases, 7 bases remained unmatched. Per germline, CDR1 SGHRS and CDR2 YFSETQ.

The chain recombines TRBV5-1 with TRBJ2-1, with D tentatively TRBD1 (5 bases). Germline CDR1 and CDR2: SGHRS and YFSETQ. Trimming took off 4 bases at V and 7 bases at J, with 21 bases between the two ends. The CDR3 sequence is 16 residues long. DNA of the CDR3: TGCGCCAGCAGCGGTATAGGTAGTTCCCCAGGGAATGAGCAGTTCTTC. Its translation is CASSGIGSSPGNEQFF.

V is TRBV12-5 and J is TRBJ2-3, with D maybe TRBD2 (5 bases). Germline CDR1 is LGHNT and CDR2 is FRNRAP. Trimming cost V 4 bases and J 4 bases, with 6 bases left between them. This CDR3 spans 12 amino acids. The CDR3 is CASGSRADTQYF. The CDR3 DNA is TGTGCTAGTGGTTCGAGGGCAGATACGCAGTATTTT.

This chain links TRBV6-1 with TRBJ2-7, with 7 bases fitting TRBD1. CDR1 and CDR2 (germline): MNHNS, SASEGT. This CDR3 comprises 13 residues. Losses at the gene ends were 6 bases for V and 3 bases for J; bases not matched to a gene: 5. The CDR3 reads CASSRGQNYEQYF. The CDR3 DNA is TGTGCCAGCAGCCGGGGACAGAACTACGAGCAGTACTTC.

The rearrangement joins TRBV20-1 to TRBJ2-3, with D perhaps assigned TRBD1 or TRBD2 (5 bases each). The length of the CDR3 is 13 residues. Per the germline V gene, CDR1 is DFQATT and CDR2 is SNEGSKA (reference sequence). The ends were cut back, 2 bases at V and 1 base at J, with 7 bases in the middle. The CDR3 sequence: CSARRDRTDTQYF. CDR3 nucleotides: TGCAGTGCTAGAAGGGACCGCACAGATACGCAGTATTTT.

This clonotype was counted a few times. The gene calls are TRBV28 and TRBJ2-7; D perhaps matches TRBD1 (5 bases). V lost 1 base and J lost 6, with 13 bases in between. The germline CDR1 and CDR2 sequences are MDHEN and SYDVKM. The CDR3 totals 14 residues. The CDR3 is CASSLYPGSAEQYF. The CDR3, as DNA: TGTGCCAGCAGTTTATACCCAGGGTCGGCCGAGCAGTACTTC.

The chain's CDR3 is CASSPSAGAQYEQYF. DNA of the CDR3: TGTGCCAGCAGCCCATCAGCGGGAGCCCAATACGAGCAGTACTTC. The chain joins TRBV7-2 to TRBJ2-7; 8 bases line up with TRBD2. V shed 5 bases and J 4 bases; nucleotides not matched to a gene: 10. Germline V CDR1 and CDR2: SGHTA, FQGNSA. The CDR3 totals 15 residues.

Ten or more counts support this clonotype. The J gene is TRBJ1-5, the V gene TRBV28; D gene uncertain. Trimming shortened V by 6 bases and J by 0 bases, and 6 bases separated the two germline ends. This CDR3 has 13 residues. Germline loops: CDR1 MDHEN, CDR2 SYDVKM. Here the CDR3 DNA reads TGTGCCAGCAGATGGGATAGCAATCAGCCCCAGCATTTT. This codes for CASRWDSNQPQHF.

CDR3 nucleotides: TGTGCCAGCAGTCCCGGGACATGGACGCGGTATGGCTACACCTTC. It specifies CASSPGTWTRYGYTF. The rearrangement links TRBV6-1 to TRBJ1-2, with a tentative D call TRBD1 (6 bases). Germline V lookup: CDR1 MNHNS, CDR2 SASEGT. V shed 5 bases and J shed 5 bases, with 18 bases lying between them. The CDR3 has 15 residues.

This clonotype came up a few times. The CDR3 sequence: CSVVGRVDGYTF. CDR3 DNA: TGCAGCGTTGTTGGCAGGGTGGATGGCTACACCTTC. J is TRBJ1-2 and V is TRBV29-1, with D perhaps TRBD1 (5 bases). V gave up 4 bases and J gave up 6 bases, with 12 bases separating them. There are 12 residues in the CDR3. The germline V gene encodes CDR1 SQVTM and CDR2 ANQGSEA.

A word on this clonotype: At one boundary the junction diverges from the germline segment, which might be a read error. The CDR3 here is CASSRESGLYEQHF. CDR3 nucleotide sequence: TGTGCCAGCAGCAGGGAATCGGGACTCTACGAGCAGCACTTC. The rearrangement joins TRBV24-1 to TRBJ2-7; D is possibly TRBD2 (6 bases). Germline CDR1 KGHDR, CDR2 SFDVKD. The CDR3 is 14 residues long.

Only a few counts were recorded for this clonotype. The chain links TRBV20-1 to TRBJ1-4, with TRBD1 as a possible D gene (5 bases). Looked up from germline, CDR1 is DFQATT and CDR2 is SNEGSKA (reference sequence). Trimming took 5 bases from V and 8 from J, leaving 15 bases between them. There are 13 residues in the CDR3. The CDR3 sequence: CSAGGGAVEKLFF. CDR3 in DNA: TGCAGTGCTGGGGGGGGAGCTGTCGAAAAACTGTTTTTT.

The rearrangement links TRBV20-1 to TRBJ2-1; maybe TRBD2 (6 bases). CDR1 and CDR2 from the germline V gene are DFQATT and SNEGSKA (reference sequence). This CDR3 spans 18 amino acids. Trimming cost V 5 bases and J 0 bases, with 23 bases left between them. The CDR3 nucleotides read TGCAGTGCTTCACAGCGGGTGCGATTAGTAGGCTCCTACAATGAGCAGTTCTTC. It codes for CSASQRVRLVGSYNEQFF.